The 9 T cell receptor beta chains listed next were all sequenced from one sample in a study of CD8 T cells in Susac syndrome. The authors reverse transcribed roughly 0.5 to 1 ug RNA with random hexamers. MiXCR, applied by TCRdb to the immunoSEQ multiplex PCR reads, yields one record per CDR3 protein. The sample consists of about 120,000 distinct CDR3 sequences, 94% of them appearing once. Specimen: CD4+ T cells from PBMCs. The receptors here all came from a human donor in good health.

The rearrangement links TRBV7-6 to TRBJ1-1, with D possibly being TRBD1 (5 bases). From germline, CDR1 is SGHVS and CDR2 FNYEAQ. There are 15 residues in the CDR3. With 4 bases removed from V and 2 bases from J, the gap between germline ends came to 14 bases. This CDR3 reads CASSSSETVNTEAFF. CDR3 bases: TGTGCCAGCAGCTCAAGCGAGACAGTTAACACTGAAGCTTTCTTT.

The chain carries TRBV27 and TRBJ1-6; a possible D gene is TRBD1 (5 bases). The CDR3 length is 16 residues. V was shortened by 4 bases and J by 9 bases, with 19 bases between the two germline ends. In germline, CDR1 is MNHEY, CDR2 SMNVEV (reference sequence). The CDR3 DNA follows: TGTGCCAGCAGTTCCTCGATTGACAGAGGCAGTTCACCCCTCCACTTT. This gives the protein CASSSSIDRGSSPLHF.

This chain joins TRBV30 and TRBJ2-2; tentative D call: TRBD2 (7 bases). V was clipped by 2 bases and J by 6 bases, with 13 bases between them. The CDR3 is 14 amino acids. CDR1 and CDR2 (germline): GTSNPN, SVGIG (reference sequence). CDR3 amino acids: CAWSTGGSSGELFF. The CDR3 DNA reads as TGTGCCTGGAGTACGGGGGGCTCATCCGGGGAGCTGTTTTTT.

This sequence joins TRBV12-3 or TRBV12-4 and TRBJ1-1; D may be TRBD1 (6 bases). Trimming cost V 8 bases and J 10 bases, with 17 bases left between them. The CDR3 contains 12 residues. DNA of the CDR3: TGTGCCAGCCAAGGACAGTCCCGGGCAGCTTTCTTT. Its translation is CASQGQSRAAFF.

The chain uses TRBV3-1 and TRBJ2-7; the D call may be TRBD1 or TRBD2 (5 bases each). The V and J ends lost 0 bases and 8 bases respectively, with 11 bases between them. The CDR3 extends over 13 amino acids. Germline CDR1 LGHDT, CDR2 YNNKEL (reference sequence). In DNA form, the CDR3 reads TGTGCCAGCAGCCAAGATCTGAGGGGTAAGCAGTACTTC. Translating gives CASSQDLRGKQYF.

This clonotype was found once. The J gene is TRBJ2-5, the V gene TRBV7-2; D not certain. Germline lookup yields CDR1 SGHTA and CDR2 FQGNSA. This CDR3 contains 16 residues. The V end was cut by 0 bases, the J end by 4 bases, with 15 bases between. The CDR3 DNA is TGTGCCAGCAGCTTAGCAGGTCGGGTCCGAGGAGAGACCCAGTACTTC. Translated: CASSLAGRVRGETQYF.

The chain links TRBV3-1 to TRBJ2-3; 8 bases line up with TRBD2. Losses at the gene ends were 3 bases for V and 3 bases for J; bases not matched to a gene: 8. CDR3 length: 16 amino acids. Germline V gene data show CDR1 as LGHDT and CDR2 as YNNKEL (reference sequence). CDR3 sequence reads: CASSHDSAGVTDTQYF. The CDR3 DNA reads as TGTGCCAGCAGCCACGATTCAGCGGGAGTGACAGATACGCAGTATTTT.

The chain couples TRBV20-1 to TRBJ2-1, with D possibly TRBD2 on 7 matching bases. There are 14 residues in the CDR3. In germline, CDR1 is DFQATT, CDR2 SNEGSKA (reference sequence). V was clipped by 3 bases and J by 7 bases, with 16 bases between them. CDR3 nucleotide sequence: TGCAGTGCTAGGATGAGGCGGGGGCGGAATGAGCAGTTCTTC. Amino acids: CSARMRRGRNEQFF.

Only one count was recorded for this clonotype. The chain combines TRBV2 with TRBJ1-1; 9 nucleotides match TRBD1. V was pared by 3 bases and J by 6 bases, with 5 bases of the junction left unmatched. The CDR3 sequence is 14 residues long. Looked up from germline, CDR1 is SNHLY and CDR2 is FYNNEI. As DNA, the CDR3 is TGTGCCAGCAGTGACCGACAGGGGGTGGCTGAAGCTTTCTTT. It translates to CASSDRQGVAEAFF.